Here is one T cell receptor beta chain with its context. This clonotype has only a few counts. Its antigen is still unknown. Per-base qualities were not stored, and no clone one base away is much larger. This entry belongs to a study of identical twins (dated by TCRdb to the mid-2010s). For context, the study as a whole: TCR alpha and beta repertoires from monozygotic twins, unrelated adults of various ages and cord blood were deep-sequenced to test whether fetal clonotypes persist. To rule out contamination, replicate twin experiments were performed at different times with different library preparation protocols.

Every donor was a healthy Caucasian. Three pairs of female monozygotic twins, all aged about 18 to 30 years, were included in the twin cohort. RNA for TCR libraries was isolated from peripheral blood mononuclear cells. Study-wide findings and limitations: In monozygotic twins, recombination models systematically underestimated out-of-frame TCR alpha sharing, but the models matched the sharing seen between unrelated individuals. In beta out-of-frame sequences, excess twin sharing was weaker, because having fewer shared sequences lowered the signal-to-noise ratio. Zero-insertion analyses could be partly confounded by invariant T cells such as MAIT and iNKT, though diverse VJ usage argued against such confounding for most clonotypes. Abundant cord blood beta clonotypes carried fewer insertions; young adult naive repertoires showed a weaker similar trend, while memory repertoires showed none. Out-of-frame TCR alpha sequences shared between twins showed an excess of low generation-probability sequences compared with coincidental sharing between unrelated individuals. Conclusions relied on cross-sectional statistical analysis, since the same donors could not be followed over many years.

Between the V and J ends, shortened by 4 bases and 1 base respectively, the junction contains 12 bases. The germline V gene supplies CDR1 SGHDT and CDR2 YYEEEE. The CDR3 starts with the cysteine, ends with the phenylalanine, and has 14 residues. Left in the record is the CDR3 DNA by itself, 42 bases read in frame from the first base. The method was 5' RACE. Sequencing used an Illumina HiSeq 2000. A universal primer binding site was introduced by template switching, and a unique molecular identifier was present in the final cDNA, enabling accurate counting of TCR cDNA molecules. Specific primers in the conserved constant-segment region were used to synthesize first-strand cDNA for TCR alpha and beta chains. Each cDNA library was double barcoded, with a SMART-Mk sample barcode plus Illumina barcodes, to control for contamination. TruSeq adapter sequences and Illumina sample barcodes were added in two successive PCR steps. Sequencing of the TCR alpha and beta cDNA libraries was done on the Illumina HiSeq platform using custom primers. The original methods were these. Unique molecular identifiers were extracted from raw reads with MiGEC, and CDR3 positions were determined with MiXCR. Recombination models were inferred per individual with the repgenHMM and IGoR tools using an EM algorithm. The analysis of shared clonotypes was done with the tcR package in R, with sharing normalized by the product of cloneset sizes. Out-of-frame nonproductive sequences were analyzed to study raw recombination free of thymic and clonal selection effects. TCRdb passed the public sequencing reads through fastp at Q25 and MiXCR, retaining productive beta sequences. When rows share a CDR3 protein, they turn into one entry using the most common DNA and genes. TCRdb's processing, not the study's, gives the V and J calls here. This sample holds 650,000 to 800,000 distinct CDR3 sequences; 8.6% were observed only once. The ten top clones hold 0.98% of the sample.

The sample was also reused in another study, on yellow fever vaccine responses in identical twins. That second publication adds: According to the authors, the vaccine-induced T cell response in identical twins seemed to be partly convergent and partly specific to each individual. In the study, vaccine-responding T cell clones were precisely tracked in identical twins.

The sequencing input was PBMCs. The rearrangement joined TRBV5-6 to TRBJ2-7; no confident D gene assignment can be made. The origin of this receptor is a young woman in good health. This receptor carries the CDR3 CASSSTLRSYEQYF. The DNA reads as follows: TGTGCCAGCAGCAGCACGCTTCGATCCTACGAGCAGTACTTC.